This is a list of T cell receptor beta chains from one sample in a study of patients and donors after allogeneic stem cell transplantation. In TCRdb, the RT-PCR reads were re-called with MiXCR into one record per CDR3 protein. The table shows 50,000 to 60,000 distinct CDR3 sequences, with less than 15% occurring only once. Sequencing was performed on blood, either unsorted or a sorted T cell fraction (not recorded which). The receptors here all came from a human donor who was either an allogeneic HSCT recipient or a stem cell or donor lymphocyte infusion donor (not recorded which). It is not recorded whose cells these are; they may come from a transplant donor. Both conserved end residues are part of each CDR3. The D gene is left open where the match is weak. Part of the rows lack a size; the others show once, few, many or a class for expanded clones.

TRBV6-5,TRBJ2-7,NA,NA,CASSYSEIWNEQYF,TGTGCCAGCAGTTATTCGGAGATTTGGAACGAGCAGTACTTC
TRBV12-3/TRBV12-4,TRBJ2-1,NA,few,CASTISRGEQFF,TGTGCCAGCACCATAAGCAGGGGTGAGCAGTTCTTC
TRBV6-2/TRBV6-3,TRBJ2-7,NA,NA,CASSPSRAPYEQYF,TGTGCCAGCAGTCCTTCGCGAGCACCCTACGAGCAGTACTTC
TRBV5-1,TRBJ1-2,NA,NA,CASSQNLRGRYGYTF,TGCGCCAGCAGCCAGAACTTAAGAGGAAGGTATGGCTACACCTTC
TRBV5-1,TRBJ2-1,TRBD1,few,CASTFGPGTGGSEQFF,TGCGCCAGCACGTTCGGACCCGGGACAGGGGGCTCTGAGCAGTTCTTC
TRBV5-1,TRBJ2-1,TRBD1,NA,CASSLLQGVNEQFF,TGCGCCAGCAGCTTGCTTCAGGGGGTTAATGAGCAGTTCTTC
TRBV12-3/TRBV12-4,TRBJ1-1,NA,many,CASSLLGAEGNTEAFF,TGTGCCAGCAGTTTATTGGGCGCGGAGGGCAACACTGAAGCTTTCTTT
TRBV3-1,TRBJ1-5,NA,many,CASSQRGGNQPQHF,TGTGCCAGCAGCCAAAGGGGGGGCAATCAGCCCCAGCATTTT
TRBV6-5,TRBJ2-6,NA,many,CASSLALFSSGANVLTF,TGTGCCAGCAGCCTGGCCCTGTTCTCCTCTGGGGCCAACGTCCTGACTTTC
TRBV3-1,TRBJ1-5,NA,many,CASSQVGHQPQHF,TGTGCCAGCAGCCAAGTAGGCCATCAGCCCCAGCATTTT
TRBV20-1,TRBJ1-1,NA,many,CSARADTEAFF,TGCAGTGCTAGGGCGGACACTGAAGCTTTCTTT
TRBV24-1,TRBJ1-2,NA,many,CATSENYGYTF,TGTGCCACCAGTGAAAACTATGGCTACACCTTC
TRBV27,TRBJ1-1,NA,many,CASSLQENTEAFF,TGTGCCAGCAGTTTACAGGAGAACACTGAAGCTTTCTTT
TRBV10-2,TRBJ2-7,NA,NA,CASTDGGFHEQYF,TGCGCCAGCACCGACGGCGGGTTCCACGAGCAGTACTTC
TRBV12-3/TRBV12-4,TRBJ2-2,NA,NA,CASSPARGVAGELFF,TGTGCCAGCAGTCCAGCTAGGGGGGTGGCCGGGGAGCTGTTTTTT
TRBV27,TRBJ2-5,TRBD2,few,CASSLGTSRVETQYF,TGTGCCAGCAGTTTAGGGACTAGTCGTGTGGAGACCCAGTACTTC
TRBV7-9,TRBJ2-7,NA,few,CASSPPIRDSSSYEQYF,TGTGCCAGCAGCCCCCCTATCCGGGACTCAAGCTCCTACGAGCAGTACTTC
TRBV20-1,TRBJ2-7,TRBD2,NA,CSARPSGSDEQYF,TGCAGTGCGAGACCTAGCGGGAGTGACGAGCAGTACTTC
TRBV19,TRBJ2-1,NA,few,CASSITVWAGNEQFF,TGTGCCAGTAGTATAACCGTGTGGGCAGGCAATGAGCAGTTCTTC
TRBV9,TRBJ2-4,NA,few,CASSRRRGWDSKNIQYF,TGTGCCAGCAGCCGAAGAAGAGGGTGGGATAGCAAAAACATTCAGTACTTC
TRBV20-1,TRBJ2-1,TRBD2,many,CSATRGLAEYNEQFF,TGCAGTGCTACGAGGGGACTAGCGGAATACAATGAGCAGTTCTTC
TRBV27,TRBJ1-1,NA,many,CASSYPGREAFF,TGTGCCAGCAGTTATCCGGGCCGTGAAGCTTTCTTT
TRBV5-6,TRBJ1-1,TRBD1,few,CASTKILGQANTEAFF,TGTGCCAGCACCAAAATACTGGGACAGGCGAACACTGAAGCTTTCTTT
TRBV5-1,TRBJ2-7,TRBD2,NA,CASGPSGNYEQYF,TGCGCCAGCGGCCCTAGCGGAAACTACGAGCAGTACTTC
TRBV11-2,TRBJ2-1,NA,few,CASSLALGDEQFF,TGTGCCAGCAGCTTAGCCCTAGGGGATGAGCAGTTCTTC
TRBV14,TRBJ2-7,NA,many,CASSRLAGEQYF,TGTGCCAGCAGCCGGCTAGCTGGTGAGCAGTACTTC
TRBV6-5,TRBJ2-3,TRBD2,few,CASSFGLAASTDTQYF,TGTGCCAGCAGTTTCGGACTAGCTGCTAGCACAGATACGCAGTATTTT